The entry that follows covers one TCR beta chain sequence. Generated by immunoSEQ multiplex PCR, the TCRdb table keeps only in-frame clones and is missing some. Found here are under 25,000 clones, 75% to 90% of them singletons; the top ten hold about three fifths. The data derive from a study of blood T cell repertoires in COVID-19. Study overall: Samples of COVID-19 (acute and convalescent) were obtained from the United States, Italy and Spain.

The CDR3 extends over 15 amino acids. The germline V and J ends were trimmed by 0 bases and 4 bases, with 12 bases remaining between them. Germline V CDR1 and CDR2: MGHRA, YSYEKL. The gene calls are TRBV4-1 and TRBJ2-5, with D perhaps matching TRBD1 (5 bases). Sequencing was carried out using peripheral blood. This clonotype originated in an elderly woman with acute or convalescent COVID-19. CDR3 DNA: TGCGCCAGCAGCCAAGATCTCAAACAGGCAGAGACCCAGTACTTC. The encoded protein is CASSQDLKQAETQYF.